This T cell receptor (beta chain) was identified during a study of Tregs in tolerant kidney transplant recipients. The CDR3 has 14 residues. The V end lost 5 bases, the J end lost 4 bases, and 14 bases lay between the germline ends. Germline CDR1 and CDR2: SNHLY and FYNNEI. Clones were sequenced by immunoSEQ multiplex PCR, and TCRdb holds only the in-frame ones, with some missing. The sample yields fewer than 150,000 clones, roughly nine tenths seen once. Thawed PBMCs were FACS-sorted into unstimulated CD4+CD25+CD127- regulatory T cells, CD4+CD25- non-regulatory cells, CD4 and CD8 cells. Findings and caveats of the study: Validation in larger populations is needed because few patients were studied. No direct test of biological reproducibility was done here. Tregs expanded with activated donor B cells seemed most donor-specific.

About this clone: Its cognate antigen is unknown.

The sequenced material came from CD4+ T cells from blood. This clonotype originated in a human donor in good health. The V gene is TRBV2, the J gene TRBJ1-1; a weak D match, TRBD1 (6 bases). CDR3 protein: CASSRGPPGTEAFF. The CDR3 DNA reads as TGTGCCAGCAGTCGGGGGCCCCCAGGCACTGAAGCTTTCTTT.